A selection of T cell receptor beta chains follows, all from one sample in a study of beta chain features in type 1 diabetes. Sequencing was performed with immunoSEQ multiplex PCR; in TCRdb, only in-frame clones are kept and a portion is missing. The sample holds some 240,000 clones, 16% seen once. The sequenced material came from naive CD4+ T cells from blood. These TCRs come from a man under 40 with type 1 diabetes. CDR3s include the opening cysteine and the closing phenylalanine or tryptophan. Each record gives: D gene, clone size, J gene, V gene, CDR3 protein, CDR3 DNA. D genes are given only for firm matches. Clone size is not always given. Where it is, it says once, few, many or a class for expanded clones.

>NA|NA|TRBJ1-1|TRBV9
CASSVAAMNTEAFF
TGTGCCAGCAGCGTAGCTGCAATGAACACTGAAGCTTTCTTT
>TRBD2|few|TRBJ2-2|TRBV30
CASTGLAGETGELFF
TGTGCCTCGACAGGACTAGCGGGAGAAACCGGGGAGCTGTTTTTT
>NA|few|TRBJ1-5|TRBV7-9
CASSLGQSNQPQHF
TGTGCCAGCAGCTTAGGGCAAAGCAATCAGCCCCAGCATTTT
>NA|few|TRBJ1-2|TRBV29-1
CSVVGIHGYTF
TGCAGCGTTGTAGGTATTCATGGCTACACCTTC
>NA|few|TRBJ2-5|TRBV5-1
CASSLVSGGETQYF
TGCGCCAGCAGCTTGGTGTCAGGAGGAGAGACCCAGTACTTC
>NA|few|TRBJ1-3|TRBV9
CASSVRGFGNTIYF
TGTGCCAGCAGCGTAAGAGGATTCGGAAACACCATATATTTT
>NA|few|TRBJ1-2|TRBV7-9
CASSLAGYGYTF
TGTGCCAGCAGCTTAGCGGGTTATGGCTACACCTTC
>TRBD1|NA|TRBJ1-1|TRBV4-2
CASSRAGTGITEAFF
TGTGCCAGCAGCCGCGCCGGGACAGGGATTACTGAAGCTTTCTTT
>NA|few|TRBJ2-5|TRBV30
CAWKMTGRWETQYF
TGTGCCTGGAAAATGACAGGGAGGTGGGAGACCCAGTACTTC
>NA|NA|TRBJ1-2|TRBV19
CASRGGPYGYTF
TGTGCCAGTAGAGGCGGGCCCTATGGCTACACCTTC
>NA|NA|TRBJ2-3|TRBV29-1
CSVEASWGDTQYF
TGCAGCGTTGAAGCGAGCTGGGGAGATACGCAGTATTTT
>NA|few|TRBJ1-1|TRBV7-2
CASSLVHSTTEAFF
TGTGCCAGCAGCTTAGTCCACAGTACAACTGAAGCTTTCTTT
>TRBD2|NA|TRBJ2-3|TRBV10-3
CAIRRTSGVTDTQYF
TGTGCCATCAGGAGGACTAGCGGGGTCACAGATACGCAGTATTTT
>TRBD1|few|TRBJ2-4|TRBV5-1
CASSSSPGQGTKNIQYF
TGCGCCAGCAGTTCTTCCCCGGGACAGGGGACCAAAAACATTCAGTACTTC
>NA|few|TRBJ2-1|TRBV20-1
CSATRADEQFF
TGCAGTGCGACCCGGGCCGATGAGCAGTTCTTC
>TRBD2|few|TRBJ2-3|TRBV4-1
CASSQGRLAAGTDTQYF
TGCGCCAGCAGCCAAGGAAGACTAGCGGCGGGCACAGATACGCAGTATTTT
>NA|NA|TRBJ1-5|TRBV4-1
CASSQERGNSNQPQHF
TGCGCCAGCAGCCAAGAACGGGGAAATAGCAATCAGCCCCAGCATTTT
>TRBD2|few|TRBJ2-2|TRBV30
CAWSILAGGPGELFF
TGTGCCTGGAGTATACTAGCGGGAGGGCCCGGGGAGCTGTTTTTT
>TRBD1|NA|TRBJ2-7|TRBV5-1
CASSLRQGPNEQYF
TGCGCCAGCAGCTTGAGACAGGGGCCCAACGAGCAGTACTTC
>NA|NA|TRBJ1-4|TRBV29-1
CSVSWRLNEKLFF
TGCAGCGTGAGTTGGCGGTTGAATGAAAAACTGTTTTTT
>NA|NA|TRBJ1-1|TRBV4-3
CASSQGPQGKAFF
TGCGCCAGCAGCCAGGGCCCACAGGGAAAAGCTTTCTTT
>NA|NA|TRBJ2-3|TRBV30
CAWSSETDTQYF
TGTGCCTGGAGCTCAGAAACAGATACGCAGTATTTT
>NA|few|TRBJ2-7|TRBV7-2
CASSRDWIYEQYF
TGTGCCAGCAGCAGGGACTGGATCTACGAGCAGTACTTC
>NA|NA|TRBJ2-6|TRBV25-1
CASSRGRVGANVLTF
TGTGCCAGCAGCCGCGGAAGGGTTGGGGCCAACGTCCTGACTTTC
>NA|few|TRBJ2-5|TRBV9
CASSARGGIEETQYF
TGTGCCAGCAGCGCCCGTGGGGGCATCGAAGAGACCCAGTACTTC
>TRBD1|NA|TRBJ2-1|TRBV4-1
CASSQDRFSYNEQFF
TGCGCCAGCAGCCAGGACAGGTTCTCCTACAATGAGCAGTTCTTC
>NA|few|TRBJ2-1|TRBV9
CASSVDGDSYNEQFF
TGTGCCAGCAGCGTAGATGGTGACAGTTACAATGAGCAGTTCTTC
>TRBD2|NA|TRBJ2-7|TRBV29-1
CSVEGLAGGGSYEQYF
TGCAGCGTTGAGGGACTAGCGGGAGGTGGATCCTACGAGCAGTACTTC
>NA|NA|TRBJ2-1|TRBV5-1
CASSVLQSDSYNEQFF
TGCGCCAGCAGCGTCTTGCAAAGCGACTCCTACAATGAGCAGTTCTTC
>TRBD1|few|TRBJ2-3|TRBV4-2
CASSQESGTGLTDTQYF
TGTGCCAGCAGCCAGGAAAGCGGGACAGGGCTCACAGATACGCAGTATTTT
>TRBD2|few|TRBJ2-1|TRBV7-8
CASSLPGLAGNSYNEQFF
TGTGCCAGCAGCCTCCCTGGGCTAGCGGGAAACTCCTACAATGAGCAGTTCTTC
>NA|NA|TRBJ2-7|TRBV9
CASSVTGILYGEQYF
TGTGCCAGCAGCGTAACCGGGATCCTTTACGGGGAGCAGTACTTC
>NA|NA|TRBJ2-1|TRBV28
CASSSSNPGQYNEQFF
TGTGCCAGCAGTTCCTCCAATCCCGGCCAGTACAATGAGCAGTTCTTC
>NA|once|TRBJ2-2|TRBV30
CAWRVDTPGELFF
TGTGCCTGGAGGGTCGACACACCCGGGGAGCTGTTTTTT
>NA|few|TRBJ2-7|TRBV14
CASSQRRTASYEQYF
TGTGCCAGCAGCCAACGAAGGACGGCCTCCTACGAGCAGTACTTC
>TRBD2|NA|TRBJ2-2|TRBV4-1
CASSQRGTSGTNTGELFF
TGCGCCAGCAGCCAAAGGGGCACTAGCGGGACGAACACCGGGGAGCTGTTTTTT
>NA|NA|TRBJ2-7|TRBV9
CASSARTQSYEQYF
TGTGCCAGCAGCGCCCGGACCCAAAGCTACGAGCAGTACTTC
>NA|few|TRBJ2-1|TRBV4-1
CASSQGAAPNGNEQFF
TGCGCCAGCAGCCAAGGAGCCGCTCCGAACGGGAATGAGCAGTTCTTC
>NA|few|TRBJ2-2|TRBV30
CASRGGGELFF
TGTGCCTCCAGGGGTGGCGGGGAGCTGTTTTTT
>NA|few|TRBJ2-5|TRBV29-1
CSVGQTKETQYF
TGCAGCGTTGGACAGACGAAAGAGACCCAGTACTTC
>NA|NA|TRBJ1-1|TRBV6-4
CASSEQENTEAFF
TGTGCCAGCAGTGAACAAGAGAACACTGAAGCTTTCTTT
>NA|NA|TRBJ2-2|TRBV21-1
CASSKGHRSTGELFF
TGTGCCAGCAGCAAAGGGCACAGGAGTACCGGGGAGCTGTTTTTT
>NA|NA|TRBJ2-2|TRBV5-6
CASSLEGGVIPGELFF
TGTGCCAGCAGCTTGGAAGGTGGGGTGATCCCCGGGGAGCTGTTTTTT
>NA|few|TRBJ2-5|TRBV15
CATSRDAGSFQYF
TGTGCCACCAGCAGAGACGCAGGGTCCTTCCAGTACTTC
>NA|few|TRBJ2-6|TRBV6-6
CASSYPATSGANVLTF
TGTGCCAGCAGTTACCCGGCCACCTCTGGGGCCAACGTCCTGACTTTC